This TCR beta chain is from a study of Graves' ophthalmopathy and Graves' hyperthyroidism. CDR1 is MGHDK and CDR2 is SYGVNS in the germline V gene. Trimming removed 6 bases from V and 0 bases from J; junction bases left unmatched: 8. The CDR3 covers 16 residues. Using RNA transcripts, the TCR beta CDR3 regions were amplified. A first-round RT-PCR used HTBI primers, followed by a second-round multiplex PCR. TCRdb fed the multiplex PCR reads into MiXCR, producing one record per CDR3 protein. The sample contains over 200,000 distinct CDR3 sequences, 25% to 30% of which appear only once. This clonotype occurred many times. The study excluded patients with other autoimmune diseases, uncontrolled infections, pregnancy or lactation.

The TCR comes from a man in his forties or fifties with Graves' ophthalmopathy. The rearrangement uses TRBV25-1 and TRBJ1-1; 9 nucleotides align to TRBD1. The sequenced sample was peripheral blood. CDR3 DNA: TGTGCCAGCAGCCCCGGGACAGGGTACCTGAACACTGAAGCTTTCTTT. As protein: CASSPGTGYLNTEAFF.